This T cell receptor beta chain was captured by sequencing in a study of T cells in Graves' hyperthyroidism and ophthalmopathy. RNA transcripts gave rise to amplified TCR beta CDR3 regions. The TCR CDR3 first-round RT-PCR relied on the HTBI primer set. TCRdb reprocessed the multiplex PCR reads via MiXCR and lists one record per CDR3 protein. This sample has approximately 510,000 distinct CDR3 sequences, with about 20% found just once. In its sample, this clonotype was seen many times. Trimming cost V 6 bases and J 2 bases; bases outside gene matches: 16. The CDR3 runs to 18 residues. The hyperthyroidism was newly diagnosed and had lasted under 2 months; the patients were aged 18 to 65.

The clonotype comes from a young man with Graves' hyperthyroidism. Sequenced input: blood. The chain links TRBV12-3 or TRBV12-4 to TRBJ2-7; 10 bases agree with TRBD2. The CDR3 sequence is CASSSTRASGSRPYEQYF. The CDR3 DNA reads as TGTGCCAGCAGCTCGACTAGGGCTAGCGGGAGCCGCCCCTACGAGCAGTACTTC.